This entry features one T cell receptor beta chain sequence. The antigen is undetermined. The CDR3 carries no conserved terminal phenylalanine or tryptophan, so it likely arises from a read error. TCRdb reprocessed the multiplex PCR reads with MiXCR, giving one entry per CDR3 protein. This table holds about 180,000 distinct CDR3 sequences, 25% to 40% found once. The entry originates in a study of breast tumors, draining lymph nodes, adjacent tissues. This CDR3 is built from 15 residues. Germline lookup yields CDR1 SEHNR and CDR2 FQNEAQ (reference sequence). Axillary draining lymph nodes of breast cancer patients supplied the node samples. Overall study results and limits: Tumors had less TCR diversity than lymph nodes, more than nontumor tissue. Luminal-like breast cancer showed significantly greater tumor-nontumor repertoire similarity than basal-like breast cancer did. The lymph node origin of tumor T cells was framed as consistent with a hypothesis, not demonstrated. The data were judged consistent with most tumor T cells coming from lymph node and expanding in tumor.

The receptor was derived from a female donor with breast cancer. Some clones in this sample may be carry-over from other donors' samples. The sequencing sample was made of axillary lymph node tissue. V usage is TRBV7-9 and J usage is TRBJ2-7; 9 nucleotides align to TRBD1. The CDR3: CASSLPGQGTYEQYL. In nucleotides, the CDR3 is TGCGCCAGCAGCTTACCGGGACAGGGCACCTACGAGCAGTACCTC.